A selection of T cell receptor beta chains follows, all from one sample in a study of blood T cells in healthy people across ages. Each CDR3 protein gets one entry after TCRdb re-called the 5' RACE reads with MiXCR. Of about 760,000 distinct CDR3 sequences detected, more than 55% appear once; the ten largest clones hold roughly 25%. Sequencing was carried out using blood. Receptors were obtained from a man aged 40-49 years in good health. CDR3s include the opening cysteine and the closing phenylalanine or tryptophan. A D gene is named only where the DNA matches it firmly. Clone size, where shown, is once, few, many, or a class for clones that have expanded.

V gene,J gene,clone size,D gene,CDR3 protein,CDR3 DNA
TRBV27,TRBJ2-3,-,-,CASSFWPGQGTDTQYF,TGTGCCAGCAGTTTCTGGCCCGGACAAGGCACAGATACGCAGTATTTT
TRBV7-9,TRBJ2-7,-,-,CASSEGIGEQYF,TGTGCCAGCAGTGAAGGGATCGGTGAGCAGTACTTC
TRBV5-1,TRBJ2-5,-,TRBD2,CASSSSGGNVQETQYF,TGCGCCAGCAGCTCCTCGGGAGGCAACGTACAAGAGACCCAGTACTTC
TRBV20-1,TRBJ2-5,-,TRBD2,CSAGSGGIFQETQYF,TGCAGTGCTGGATCCGGGGGGATATTCCAAGAGACCCAGTACTTC
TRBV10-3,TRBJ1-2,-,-,CVIRDSGRNYGYTF,TGTGTCATTCGCGATTCGGGGCGTAACTATGGCTACACCTTC
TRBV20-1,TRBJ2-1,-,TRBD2,CSASGLAVWNEQFF,TGCAGTGCCAGCGGGCTAGCGGTTTGGAATGAGCAGTTCTTC
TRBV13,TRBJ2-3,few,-,CASSPGRGESTDTQYF,TGTGCCAGCAGCCCCGGCCGTGGGGAGAGCACAGATACGCAGTATTTT
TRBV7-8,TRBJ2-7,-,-,CASSLAIRDKISYEQYF,TGTGCCAGCAGCTTAGCGATTAGGGACAAAATCTCCTACGAGCAGTACTTC
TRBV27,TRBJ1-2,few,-,CASSSGGDPNYGYTF,TGTGCCAGCAGCTCTGGCGGGGATCCTAACTATGGCTACACCTTC
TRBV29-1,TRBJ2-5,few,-,CSVEDTSGKTQYF,TGCAGCGTTGAAGATACTAGTGGGAAGACCCAGTACTTC
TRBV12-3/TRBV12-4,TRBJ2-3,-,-,CASSFGGVPDTQYF,TGTGCCAGCAGTTTCGGCGGAGTTCCAGATACGCAGTATTTT
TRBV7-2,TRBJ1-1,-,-,CASSVGASSGAFF,TGTGCCAGCAGCGTAGGGGCATCAAGTGGAGCTTTCTTT
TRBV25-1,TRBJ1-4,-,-,CASSANEKLFF,TGTGCCAGCAGTGCCAATGAAAAACTGTTTTTT
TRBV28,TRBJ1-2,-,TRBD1,CASSALTGDIYGYTF,TGTGCCAGCAGTGCGCTGACAGGGGACATATATGGCTACACCTTC
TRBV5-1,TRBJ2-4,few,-,CASSSNMGLNIQYF,TGCGCCAGCAGCTCGAACATGGGGTTAAACATTCAGTACTTC
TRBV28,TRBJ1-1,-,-,CASSFPAMNTEAFF,TGTGCCAGCAGTTTCCCAGCAATGAACACTGAAGCTTTCTTT
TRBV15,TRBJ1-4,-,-,CATSSRDTNEKLFF,TGTGCCACCAGCTCCCGGGACACTAATGAAAAACTGTTTTTT
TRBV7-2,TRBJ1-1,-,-,CASSPKRRALMNTEAFF,TGTGCCAGCAGCCCGAAGCGTCGGGCGTTGATGAACACTGAAGCTTTCTTT
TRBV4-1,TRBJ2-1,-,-,CASSPLRASYNEQFF,TGCGCCAGCAGCCCGCTCCGGGCCTCCTACAATGAGCAGTTCTTC
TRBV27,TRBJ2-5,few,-,CASSLSEGPQETQYF,TGTGCCAGCAGTTTATCGGAGGGGCCCCAAGAGACCCAGTACTTC
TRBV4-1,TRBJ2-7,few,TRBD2,CASSQESGTSAYYEQYF,TGCGCCAGCAGCCAAGAATCTGGGACTAGCGCTTACTACGAGCAGTACTTC
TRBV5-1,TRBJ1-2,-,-,CASSLPGTGTYGYTF,TGCGCCAGCAGCTTGCCCGGGACCGGCACCTATGGCTACACCTTC